Below, one T cell receptor beta chain is given with its context. This clone's antigen is unknown. Within one base of it there is no much larger clone, and no base qualities were kept. The sample belongs to a study of OX40 agonist ivuxolimab in advanced cancers. Turning to the overall study: Ivuxolimab was an agonistic, fully human IgG2 monoclonal antibody directed against OX40 (CD134), a costimulatory receptor. The dose-escalation cohort was almost 85% male with a mean age of around 64 years, ranging from about 23 to 85. Three dose-escalation patients achieved partial responses, one with hepatocellular carcinoma and two with cutaneous melanoma. Intravenous ivuxolimab was administered to patients every 2 weeks at six dose levels: 0.01, 0.1, 0.3, 1.5, 3 and 10 mg/kg. Of the approximately 50 patients in dose escalation, about 19 had hepatocellular carcinoma, some 15 had melanoma, 9 had renal cell carcinoma and 9 had head and neck cancer. Patients were allowed to have had prior anti-PD-1, anti-PD-L1 or anti-CTLA-4 therapy, and approximately 40% of the dose-escalation patients had previously received checkpoint inhibitors. Peripheral TCRbeta sequencing was intended to test whether TCR sequence diversity was altered and clonal T-cell expansion was caused by ivuxolimab. The paper reports the monotherapy dose-escalation portion (N of about 54 patients) of the phase I ivuxolimab trial. Overall study outcomes, separate from this receptor: In the 0.1-3.0 mg/kg groups, partial responders were among the patients with the lowest normalized peripheral clonal expansion, particularly in CD8+ T cells. Antigen specificity was not determined for the clonally expanded peripheral T cells. Low levels of normalized T-cell clonal expansion were also seen in some patients who did not respond. At doses from 0.1 to 3.0 mg/kg, clonal expansion was seen in both CD4+ and CD8+ blood T cells between baseline and week 6. On average, CD8+ T cells showed more expanded clones than CD4+ T cells after ivuxolimab.

Patients with autoimmune disease history or receiving systemic immunosuppression were excluded from the trial. In every dose cohort, peripheral blood was drawn for TCR sequencing at baseline, cycle 4 day 1, and cycle 7 day 1. Samples came from an open-label, multicenter, first-in-human phase I dose-escalation trial of ivuxolimab. Adults with locally advanced or metastatic head and neck squamous cell, hepatocellular, melanoma or renal cell carcinoma were enrolled in the trial. CD4+ and CD8+ T cells were sorted separately from peripheral blood before TCR sequencing. To sequence the TCRbeta CDR3 region, genomic DNA was isolated from the sorted cells. TCRbeta CDR3 regions were sequenced using the immunoSEQ Assay. TCRdb holds this immuneACCESS table with in-frame rearrangements only. Some clones are missing; in checked studies, unresolved V genes explain under half, and the rest has no known cause. This sample comprises 57,000 or so clones, about 91% of them detected only once. The ten biggest clones cover over 15% of the sample.

The TCR sequence derives from an adult with an advanced solid tumor such as melanoma, head and neck, liver or kidney cancer. This specimen consisted of CD4+ or CD8+ T cells sorted from blood, obtained in a trial of the OX40 agonist ivuxolimab.

The sequenced DNA is TGTGCCTCTCAGGGGGGGGATACCATGGGCTACAATGAGCAGTTCTTC. It is translated as CASQGGDTMGYNEQFF. Rearrangement joined TRBV19 to TRBJ2-1, with the D segment possibly TRBD1 or TRBD2, each aligning over 7 bases. From the germline V gene (reference sequence), CDR1 is LNHDA and CDR2 is SQIVND. The CDR3 runs 16 amino acids, cysteine and phenylalanine included. Of all the DNA, just the CDR3 is kept, 48 bases in frame from base 1. V is cut by 11 bases and J by 3 bases, and the space between the germline ends is 23 bases.